These T cell receptor beta chains were read from a single sample in a study of OX40 agonist ivuxolimab in advanced cancers. TCRdb keeps only in-frame clones here, not all; method: immunoSEQ multiplex PCR. The repertoire holds roughly 120,000 clones, 75% to 90% seen once, with 0.55% in the top ten. The material sequenced was CD4+ or CD8+ T cells sorted from blood, taken in a trial of the OX40 agonist ivuxolimab. These receptors all stem from an adult with an advanced solid tumor such as melanoma, head and neck, liver or kidney cancer. CDR3s include the opening cysteine and the closing phenylalanine or tryptophan. The order of the fields is D gene, clone size, V gene, J gene, CDR3 DNA, CDR3 protein. The D gene is left open where the match is weak. Size is omitted from some rows. Given values are once, few, many or a class for expanded clones.

TRBD2	once	TRBV7-2	TRBJ2-1	TGTGCCAGCAGCTCCAGACTAGCGGGGGACCCATACAATGAGCAGTTCTTC	CASSSRLAGDPYNEQFF
NA	NA	TRBV6-6	TRBJ1-5	TGTGCCAGCAGTTACCCGGACAGTAATCAGCCCCAGCATTTT	CASSYPDSNQPQHF
TRBD1	NA	TRBV27	TRBJ2-1	TGTGCCACCGGGACAGGGTTTGCTGACAATGAGCAGTTCTTC	CATGTGFADNEQFF
NA	NA	TRBV6-1	TRBJ1-6	TGTGCCAGCACGCGGGACGGGAACGTGCTTTCACCCCTCCACTTT	CASTRDGNVLSPLHF
TRBD2	NA	TRBV9	TRBJ2-7	TGTGCCAGCAGCGTAGGACTAGCGGGGGGCCGGTTCTACCACGAGCAGTACTTC	CASSVGLAGGRFYHEQYF
TRBD2	once	TRBV5-1	TRBJ2-1	TGCGCCAGCAGGCAACCGGGACTAGCCTCCAATGAGCAGTTCTTC	CASRQPGLASNEQFF
NA	NA	TRBV30	TRBJ1-6	TGTGCCTGGAGTAGGTTGTATTCACCCCTCCACTTT	CAWSRLYSPLHF
TRBD1	few	TRBV19	TRBJ1-2	TGTGCCAGTAGTGGAGAATGGACAGGATCCTATGGCTACACCTTC	CASSGEWTGSYGYTF
NA	NA	TRBV28	TRBJ2-2	TGTGCCAGCAGTTTGGAGTACTCGGGGGGCGAGGGGACCGGGGAGCTGTTTTTT	CASSLEYSGGEGTGELFF
NA	once	TRBV4-2	TRBJ2-3	TGTGCCAGCAGCCAGGAGCACAGGAATACAGATACGCAGTATTTT	CASSQEHRNTDTQYF
TRBD1	NA	TRBV6-5	TRBJ2-4	TGTGCCAGCAGTTACTCGGACAGGCTAGCCAAAAACATTCAGTACTTC	CASSYSDRLAKNIQYF
TRBD1	NA	TRBV18	TRBJ2-7	TGTGCCAGCTCACCTGGGACAGGCTTGCAGCAGTACTTC	CASSPGTGLQQYF
NA	few	TRBV6-1	TRBJ1-6	TGTGCCAGCAGTGAGGGGTTTTTCGGTTCACCCCTCCACTTT	CASSEGFFGSPLHF
TRBD1	NA	TRBV5-6	TRBJ1-1	TGTGCCAGCAGCCCGCGGGACAGGGGGCGTTTCACTGAAGCTTTCTTT	CASSPRDRGRFTEAFF
TRBD1	NA	TRBV2	TRBJ2-1	TGTGCCAGCAGGCCCGGGACAGGGGTTGAGAATGAGCAGTTCTTC	CASRPGTGVENEQFF
NA	NA	TRBV7-2	TRBJ1-3	TGTGCCAGCAGCTTAGCCAGCTACTCTGGAAACACCATATATTTT	CASSLASYSGNTIYF
NA	NA	TRBV4-3	TRBJ1-5	TGCGCCAGCAGCCAAGAGCTGGGAGCTCCCCAGCATTTT	CASSQELGAPQHF
TRBD1	NA	TRBV5-1	TRBJ2-7	TGCGCCAGCAGCTACTGGACAGGGGGCTACGAGCAGTACTTC	CASSYWTGGYEQYF
TRBD1	once	TRBV5-5	TRBJ1-2	TGTGCCAGCAGCGGTAATCAGGGGGACTATGGCTACACCTTC	CASSGNQGDYGYTF
NA	NA	TRBV5-4	TRBJ1-1	TGTGCCAGCACCGGGATTTCGGCTGAAGCTTTCTTT	CASTGISAEAFF
NA	NA	TRBV4-3	TRBJ1-6	TGCGCCAGCAGCCAAGAACTGGACAGAGGGTTGATAGTATATAATTCACCCCTCCACTTT	CASSQELDRGLIVYNSPLHF
TRBD1	NA	TRBV5-6	TRBJ1-5	TGTGCCAGCAGCCAGACAGGGTATAATCAGCCCCAGCATTTT	CASSQTGYNQPQHF
NA	few	TRBV2	TRBJ2-3	TGTGCCAGCACCGGACAGCTCACAGATACGCAGTATTTT	CASTGQLTDTQYF
NA	NA	TRBV4-3	TRBJ1-5	TGCGCCAGCAGCCAAGATCTTGGGGGCGCAGGGCCCCAGCATTTT	CASSQDLGGAGPQHF
NA	NA	TRBV28	TRBJ1-1	TGTGCCAGCCCTGGGGGCACTGAAGCTTTCTTT	CASPGGTEAFF
NA	NA	TRBV4-1	TRBJ1-1	TGCGCCAGCAGTCGTGGGCAGGGGTACAGCGGTGAAGCTTTCTTT	CASSRGQGYSGEAFF
NA	NA	TRBV2	TRBJ2-2	TGTGCCAGCAGGGACCCGACAGGCGCGAACACCGGGGAGCTGTTTTTT	CASRDPTGANTGELFF
NA	NA	TRBV2	TRBJ2-5	TGTGCCAGCGGCGGTCTAAGGAGTGAGACCCAGTACTTC	CASGGLRSETQYF
NA	once	TRBV5-5	TRBJ1-5	TGTGCCAGCAGCTTAGTCCTGAGGGGTCAGCCCCAGCATTTT	CASSLVLRGQPQHF
NA	NA	TRBV7-2	TRBJ1-6	TGTGCCAGCAGCTCCCGGATGTCCTATAATTCACCCCTCCACTTT	CASSSRMSYNSPLHF
TRBD1	NA	TRBV6-5	TRBJ2-5	TGTGCCAGCAGTTACCAGGGACAGGGGATCGGGACCCAGTACTTC	CASSYQGQGIGTQYF
NA	NA	TRBV7-9	TRBJ2-3	TGTGCCAGCAGCTTAGACCCTGCAGATACGCAGTATTTT	CASSLDPADTQYF
TRBD2	NA	TRBV9	TRBJ2-5	TGTGCCAGCAGCATTGCGGGGGGCGGGGAGACCCAGTACTTC	CASSIAGGGETQYF
TRBD1	NA	TRBV6-5	TRBJ2-7	TGTGCCAGCAAGTCCGGGACAGGTCCCTACGAGCAGTACTTC	CASKSGTGPYEQYF
NA	NA	TRBV2	TRBJ1-1	TGTGCCAGCAGTGAAGCGCGGTACAGGGACACTGAAGCTTTCTTT	CASSEARYRDTEAFF
NA	NA	TRBV30	TRBJ2-1	TGTGCCTGGGGCCCGTCATTCGGCGAGCAGTTCTTC	CAWGPSFGEQFF
NA	NA	TRBV11-2	TRBJ2-3	TGTGCCAGCAGCTTAAGCAGGTGGGCAGATACGCAGTATTTT	CASSLSRWADTQYF